Listed below are T cell receptor beta chains from one sample, sequenced in a study of blood T cell repertoires in COVID-19. The table came from immunoSEQ multiplex PCR; TCRdb's copy has only in-frame clones and leaves some out. The sample records under 100,000 clones, about 85% being singletons. Sequences were obtained from peripheral blood. These receptors were obtained from an elderly man with active or convalescent COVID-19. Each CDR3 is given with its conserved first and last residue. The D gene is left open where the match is weak. Rows may omit the clone size; those that give it use once, few, many or a size class.

once	TRBV5-1	TRBJ1-1	-	TGCGCCAGCAGCGGGGGACAGAACACTGAAGCTTTCTTT	CASSGGQNTEAFF
-	TRBV11-3	TRBJ2-1	TRBD2	TGTGCCAGCAGCTTCGCGGGAGTTAGTTACAATGAGCAGTTCTTC	CASSFAGVSYNEQFF
-	TRBV5-6	TRBJ2-3	TRBD1	TGTGCCAGCAGCCGTACAGGGGTTTTTACAGATACGCAGTATTTT	CASSRTGVFTDTQYF
-	TRBV18	TRBJ2-3	TRBD1	TGTGCCAGCTCCGTCAGAGGGGGCTCCAATGTGGGAGTTACAGCAGATACGCAGTATTTT	CASSVRGGSNVGVTADTQYF
-	TRBV5-1	TRBJ2-1	TRBD2	TGCGCCAGCAGCGAAGCGGGAGCGATCAACAATGAGCAGTTCTTC	CASSEAGAINNEQFF
-	TRBV2	TRBJ1-2	-	TGTGCCAGCAGTAGGGGCAGGGCTAACTATGGCTACACCTTC	CASSRGRANYGYTF
-	TRBV24-1	TRBJ1-2	TRBD1	TGTGCCACCAGTCAGACAGGGTACGACTACACCTTC	CATSQTGYDYTF
-	TRBV16	TRBJ2-1	-	TGTGCCAGCAGCCCACAGGCCTACAATGAGCAGTTCTTC	CASSPQAYNEQFF
-	TRBV7-2	TRBJ1-6	TRBD1	TGTGCCAGCAGCTTAGACCAGGGGGCAGGATCACCCCTCCACTTT	CASSLDQGAGSPLHF
-	TRBV2	TRBJ2-3	-	TGTGCCAGCAGCCCCGGAAGGACTAGCACAGATACGCAGTATTTT	CASSPGRTSTDTQYF
-	TRBV6-2/TRBV6-3	TRBJ2-3	TRBD2	TGTGCCAGCAGCAAACACAGGACTAGCGGGAGCACAGATACGCAGTATTTT	CASSKHRTSGSTDTQYF
-	TRBV24-1	TRBJ2-1	-	TGTGCCACCAGTCAACAGGGCCACAATGAGCAGTTCTTC	CATSQQGHNEQFF
-	TRBV10-3	TRBJ1-1	-	TGTGCCATCAGTCCACGGCAGGGTGAAGCTTTCTTT	CAISPRQGEAFF
-	TRBV11-3	TRBJ2-5	TRBD2	TGTGCCAGCAGCTTAGGTGCTAGCGGGAGGACGGGGGGAGAGACCCAGTACTTC	CASSLGASGRTGGETQYF
-	TRBV11-3	TRBJ2-3	TRBD1	TGTGCCGCATCCCGACAGGGGTCTACAGATACGCAGTATTTT	CAASRQGSTDTQYF
-	TRBV19	TRBJ2-1	TRBD2	TGTGCCAGTAGCGCTACTAGCGGCAATGAGCAGTTCTTC	CASSATSGNEQFF
-	TRBV7-9	TRBJ2-5	-	TGTGCCAGCAGCTCCCAGAACCAAGAGACCCAGTACTTC	CASSSQNQETQYF